The present entry profiles one T cell receptor (beta chain) with its context. V lost 5 bases and J lost 2; bases outside the gene matches: 10. This CDR3 has 17 residues. Germline V CDR1 and CDR2: SGHTA, FQGNSA. These data are taken from a study of T cell changes during pregnancy in multiple sclerosis. This table comes from immunoSEQ multiplex PCR, and its TCRdb copy is limited to in-frame clones, with some not included. The table shows around 12,000 clones, with about 88% occurring only once. This chain connects TRBV7-2 to TRBJ1-5, with 9 bases that match TRBD1. The source was CD8+ T cells from peripheral blood mononuclear cells, collected in the second trimester of pregnancy. The sequence derives from a female donor in good health, enrolled as a control in a pregnancy study. The CDR3 sequence is CASSQNPGQGGNQPQHF. In DNA, the CDR3 is TGTGCCAGCAGCCAAAACCCGGGACAGGGTGGCAATCAGCCCCAGCATTTT. Full variable domain (outside the CDR3, taken from reference TRBV7-2 and TRBJ1-5): GAGVSQSPSNKVTEKGKDVELRCDPISGHTALYWYRQSLGQGLEFLIYFQGNSAPDKSGLPSDRFSAERTGGSVSTLTIQRTQQEDSAVYLCASSQNPGQGGNQPQHFGDGTRLSIL.